This is a list of T cell receptor beta chains from one sample in a study of sequential checkpoint blockade in melanoma. The assay was immunoSEQ multiplex PCR, and TCRdb's table has in-frame clones only and misses some. The repertoire holds about 6,200 clones, with about half as singletons. Here the sequenced sample was CD8+ T cells sorted from blood (inferred from file names), taken from a patient given nivolumab and ipilimumab in sequence. These receptors all come from a human donor with melanoma. The CDR3 runs from the conserved cysteine through the conserved F or W. Fields, in order: V gene, CDR3 protein.

TRBV5-1,CAAGQGSSGANVLTF
TRBV6-4,CASSDDERGGSDTQYF
TRBV7-9,CASSLAGDTEAFF
TRBV7-2,CASSLDSSGHNEQFF
TRBV19,CASSGRGRSSYEQYF
TRBV7-8,CASSPTGGTEAFF
TRBV4-3,CASSQGQRNTEAFF
TRBV18,CASSPPRGLNYGYTF
TRBV29-1,CSVNIARHLRYEQYF
TRBV7-3,CASSSSSDSSYNEQFF
TRBV28,CASRRQSSYEQYF
TRBV9,CASSAEGGGVMDEKLFF
TRBV13,CASTSAGTDTQYF
TRBV27,CASSLGDRYYEQYF
TRBV23-1,CASCIRPRAFF
TRBV4-2,CASSQDAAGRYNEQFF
TRBV10-3,CAISTTTSGGAPSGELFF
TRBV4-3,CASSQAGTGYNSPLHF
TRBV4-1,CASSQEPGGTYEQYF
TRBV4-1,CASSQGDRGSYEQYF
TRBV13,CASSMLLSGFEQYF
TRBV7-3,CASGTLGDTQYF
TRBV7-9,CASRTSGSWAQETQYF
TRBV27,CASSLNRYNEQFF
TRBV6-4,CASSEAGGAVDEQFF
TRBV11-2,CASSLPKGPYNEQFF
TRBV2,CASSPLAGGGEQYF
TRBV9,CASTPIPGTYNEQFF
TRBV7-2,CASSLGFRSRRDTGELFF
TRBV16,CASSPNPRGGGYTF
TRBV4-3,CASSLSRENTEAFF
TRBV7-3,CASSPHRTVNYNEQFF
TRBV9,CASSKRSYGYTF
TRBV7-6,CASSLRQGAGEQYF
TRBV7-3,CASPNVGTGADTQYF
TRBV6-8,CATYWGLTGELFF
TRBV28,CASRLAGSYTDTQYF
TRBV4-3,CASSQDNSGGPTPTDTQYF
TRBV27,CASGDLGVGPSAYEQYF
TRBV19,CASSIDTSYNEQFF
TRBV12-1,CASSFRQGWFGQYF
TRBV6-5,CATRQGGYEQYF
TRBV5-6,CTSSSRQVYGYTF
TRBV15,CATSPEGRGHIQYF
TRBV7-6,CASSLGTVGNTIYF
TRBV5-6,CASSPQGFSTGELFF
TRBV7-9,CASRPGDSGPEQYF
TRBV9,CASSVPLTSTNTGELFF
TRBV6-5,CASSVTGSNQPQHF
TRBV28,CASSFNTGGSETQYF
TRBV6-6,CASSAGPTEAFF
TRBV27,CASSWTGAAYNEQFF
TRBV10-3,CAIQRAGQGREQYF
TRBV4-1,CASSRGPGPGVEKLFF
TRBV13,CASSPRSGGSTDTQYF
TRBV4-1,CASSPIQGSGPQHF
TRBV4-1,CASSQDDRGGFEQYF
TRBV4-3,CASSQGGGSTDTQYF
TRBV7-9,CASSRDYYSNQPQHF
TRBV6-6,CASSLPGGTNGYTF